The present T cell receptor (beta chain) was sequenced within a study of shared clonotypes between healthy human individuals. Looking at the study overall: Each donor's CD8 memory used one plate, CD8 naive two, each CD4 subset three. Study-wide points: Even with large depth, rarefaction showed that sorted-subset sequencing was incomplete. A small donor pool kept down the genetic and exposure-history diversity that was represented. Unshared clonotypes carried lower generation probabilities than those common to all four donors.

V lost 2 bases, J lost 0 bases, and 1 base lay in between. CDR1 and CDR2 (germline): SEHNR, FQNEAQ (reference sequence). The CDR3 length is 12 residues. The assay was immunoSEQ multiplex PCR, and TCRdb's table has in-frame clones only and misses some. Here the sample spans 2 million to 3 million clones, 90% to 95% being singletons. About this clone: Its antigen is as yet unknown.

This clonotype originated in a man aged 18 to 35 in good health. Some clones in this sample may be carry-over from other donors' samples. The source material was naive CD4+ T cells from PBMCs. Sample subset: CD45RA+ positively selected. The chain combines TRBV7-9 with TRBJ2-5; D gene ambiguous. This chain's CDR3 is CASSLHQETQYF. The CDR3 DNA sequence: TGTGCCAGCAGCTTACACCAAGAGACCCAGTACTTC.